This TCR beta chain was identified in a study of CD8 T cells in ankylosing spondylitis. The study, taken as a whole, reports: It appeared that ankylosing spondylitis blood was characterized by a TCR beta motif of seven or eight highly homologous variants.

TCRdb fed the 5' RACE reads into MiXCR, producing one record per CDR3 protein. The sample consists of about 800,000 distinct CDR3 sequences, about an eighth of them appearing once. With regard to this clonotype: What it recognizes is unknown.

Trimming removed 5 bases from V and 3 bases from J; junction bases left unmatched: 16. Per the germline V gene, CDR1 is SNHLY and CDR2 is FYNNEI. The CDR3 length is 17 residues. The V call is TRBV2, the J call TRBJ2-7, with 7 bases identical to TRBD1. Sample: blood, either unsorted or a sorted T cell fraction (not recorded which). The source is a male donor with ankylosing spondylitis. CDR3 nucleotide sequence: TGTGCCAGCAGTAAACGTTCATCCGGGACAGCCTTCTACGAGCAGTACTTC. Translation: CASSKRSSGTAFYEQYF.